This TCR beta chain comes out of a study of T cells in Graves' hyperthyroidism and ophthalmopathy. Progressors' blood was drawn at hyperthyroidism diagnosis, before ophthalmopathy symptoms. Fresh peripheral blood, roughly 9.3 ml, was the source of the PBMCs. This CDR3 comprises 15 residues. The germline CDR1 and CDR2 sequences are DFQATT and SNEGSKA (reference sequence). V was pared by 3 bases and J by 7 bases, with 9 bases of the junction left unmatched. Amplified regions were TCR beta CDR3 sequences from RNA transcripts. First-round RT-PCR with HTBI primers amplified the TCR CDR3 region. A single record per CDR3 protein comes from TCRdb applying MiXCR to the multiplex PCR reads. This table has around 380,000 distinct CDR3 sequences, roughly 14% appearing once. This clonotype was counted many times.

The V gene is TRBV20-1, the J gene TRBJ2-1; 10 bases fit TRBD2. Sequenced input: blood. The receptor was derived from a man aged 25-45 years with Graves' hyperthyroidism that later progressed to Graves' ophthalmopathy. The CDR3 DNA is TGCAGTGCTAGCGTCCCAGCGGGGGGGAGTAATGAGCAGTTCTTC. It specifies CSASVPAGGSNEQFF.